This T cell receptor beta chain was sequenced for a study of shared clonotypes between healthy human individuals. This clone has just one count. Its target is not known. Libraries were prepared by immunoSEQ multiplex PCR; TCRdb keeps only in-frame clonotypes and omits some of them. The sample has 2.3 million or so clones, approximately 93% seen once; the top ten hold under 0.45%. The CDR3 runs 13 residues. Per the germline V gene, CDR1 is MNHEY and CDR2 is SVGAGI. Deletions cut 2 bases from V and 6 bases from J, with 7 bases between. Study results and limitations: Shared clonotypes: roughly 5% naive CD4, about 3.5% naive CD8, about 2.4% memory CD4, over 0.3% memory CD8.

Sequencing was carried out using naive CD4+ T cells from PBMCs. Described subset: CD45RA+ positively selected. The chain recombines TRBV6-5 with TRBJ1-4; TRBD1 might be the D (6 bases). The TCR originated in a man aged 18-30 years in good health. Some clones in this sample may be carry-over from other donors' samples. CDR3 nucleotide sequence: TGTGCCAGCAGTTACCCAGGGGATGAAAAACTGTTTTTT. This encodes CASSYPGDEKLFF.